Each of the 13 T cell receptor beta chains below was sequenced from the same sample in a study of OX40 agonist ivuxolimab in advanced cancers. Only in-frame clones appear in the TCRdb table, and some are missing; sequencing was by immunoSEQ multiplex PCR. The sample gives about 68,000 clones, 91% of which show up once; about 0.31% is in the top ten. This specimen consisted of CD4+ or CD8+ T cells sorted from blood, obtained in a trial of the OX40 agonist ivuxolimab. These receptors originate from an adult with an advanced solid tumor such as melanoma, head and neck, liver or kidney cancer.

CDR3 sequence (DNA): TGTGCCAGTAGTCCCGGGACTAGCGGAACCTACAATGAGCAGTTCTTC. It encodes CASSPGTSGTYNEQFF. J is TRBJ2-1 and V is TRBV19, with 11 bases fitting TRBD2. The CDR3 spans 16 residues. The V and J ends lost 5 bases and 2 bases, in that order; junction bases with no gene match: 5. Germline V CDR1 and CDR2: LNHDA, SQIVND (reference sequence).

This sequence joins TRBV28 and TRBJ1-5; 7 bases match TRBD1. The junction had 5 bases not matched to a gene; V was cut back by 3 bases and J by 9 bases. This CDR3 region has 13 residues. CDR1 and CDR2 from the germline V gene are MDHEN and SYDVKM. The DNA for the CDR3 is TGTGCCAGCAGTTTCGGGACAGTTAGGCCCCAGCATTTT. Translating it yields CASSFGTVRPQHF.

A few counts support this clone. The chain links TRBV6-6 to TRBJ2-5; D gene ambiguous. This CDR3 contains 12 residues. Germline CDR1 MNHNY, CDR2 SVGAGI (reference sequence). Deletions cut 6 bases from V and 13 bases from J, with 18 bases between. For the CDR3, the DNA is TGTGCCAGCAGCTATGACGGCCTTAAGCCGTACTTC. This gives the protein CASSYDGLKPYF.

This chain links TRBV2 with TRBJ2-3, with TRBD2 matching 9 bases. The ends lost 6 bases at V and 2 bases at J; junction bases unmatched: 6. The CDR3 is made up of 15 amino acids. Germline CDR1 is SNHLY and CDR2 is FYNNEI. In nucleotides, the CDR3 is TGTGCCAGCAGCTACCGACTAGCGGACACAGATACGCAGTATTTT. Its protein product is CASSYRLADTDTQYF.

The genes are TRBV19 and TRBJ2-2; 8 nucleotides match TRBD1. Germline V CDR1 and CDR2: LNHDA, SQIVND (reference sequence). The CDR3 is 16 amino acids. V was pared by 1 base and J by 6 bases, with 7 bases of the junction left unmatched. CDR3 nucleotides: TGTGCCAGTAGTATAGCTCGGACAGGGTGGGCCGGGGAGCTGTTTTTT. It specifies CASSIARTGWAGELFF. Combining the CDR3 with reference TRBV19 and TRBJ2-2 gives the whole variable domain DGGITQSPKYLFRKEGQNVTLSCEQNLNHDAMYWYRQDPGQGLRLIYYSQIVNDFQKGDIAEGYSVSREKKESFPLTVTSAQKNPTAFYLCASSIARTGWAGELFFGEGSRLTVL.

This clone was seen a single time. V usage is TRBV12-5 and J usage is TRBJ1-1; D is ambiguous. Per the germline V gene, CDR1 is LGHNT and CDR2 is FRNRAP. Between the trimmed V and J ends, which lost 0 bases and 5 bases, there was a span of 10 bases. The CDR3 totals 14 residues. The CDR3 region has the DNA TGTGCTAGTGGTTTGGTACGTCAAGTTACTGAAGCTTTCTTT. It yields the protein CASGLVRQVTEAFF.

This sequence joins TRBV13 and TRBJ2-5, with D possibly TRBD1 on 6 matching bases. Germline V CDR1 and CDR2: PRHDT, FYEKMQ (reference sequence). The ends were cut back, 3 bases at V and 0 bases at J, with 11 bases in the middle. This CDR3 has 15 amino acids. DNA of the CDR3: TGTGCCAGCAGCTTTGGACAGCTAGACCAAGAGACCCAGTACTTC. Translating it yields CASSFGQLDQETQYF.

Only a few counts were recorded for this clone. The chain is built from TRBV6-1 and TRBJ2-7; 8 nucleotides align to TRBD1. V lost 1 base to trimming and J lost 4 bases; unmatched junction nucleotides: 6. Germline assignment: CDR1 MNHNS and CDR2 SASEGT. The CDR3 totals 15 residues. CDR3 region: CASSEGYRGRYEQYF. The CDR3 coding sequence is TGTGCCAGCAGTGAAGGGTACAGGGGGAGATACGAGCAGTACTTC.

V gene TRBV11-2 combines with J gene TRBJ2-1, with D hard to call. The CDR3 length is 12 residues. V lost 6 bases, J lost 8 bases, and 11 bases lay in between. Germline lookup yields CDR1 SGHAT and CDR2 FQNNGV. This CDR3 reads CASSLVGDEQFF. The CDR3, as DNA: TGTGCCAGCAGTCTGGTTGGCGATGAGCAGTTCTTC.

The J gene is TRBJ1-4, the V gene TRBV6-1, with 7 bases lining up with TRBD1. The V and J ends lost 7 bases and 6 bases, in that order; junction bases with no gene match: 11. Germline CDR1 MNHNS, CDR2 SASEGT. The CDR3 is made up of 15 amino acids. The CDR3 coding sequence is TGTGCCAGCAAGGCTCCAGGGACAGACCATGAAAAACTGTTTTTT. It codes for CASKAPGTDHEKLFF.

The chain combines TRBV12-5 with TRBJ2-1; D is possibly TRBD2 (6 bases). The ends were cut back, 3 bases at V and 6 bases at J, with 15 bases in the middle. The CDR3 consists of 15 residues. Germline CDR1 is LGHNT and CDR2 is FRNRAP. CDR3 sequence: CASGLWRDRSNEQFF. The DNA for the CDR3 is TGTGCTAGTGGTTTATGGCGGGATAGGTCCAATGAGCAGTTCTTC. Using reference TRBV12-5 and TRBJ2-1 for the parts outside the CDR3, the full variable domain is DARVTQTPRHKVTEMGQEVTMRCQPILGHNTVFWYRQTMMQGLELLAYFRNRAPLDDSGMPKDRFSAEMPDATLATLKIQPSEPRDSAVYFCASGLWRDRSNEQFFGPGTRLTVL.

The CDR3 sequence is CASSEGREKLFF. The CDR3 coding sequence is TGTGCCAGCAGCGAGGGACGGGAAAAACTGTTTTTT. The chain is built from TRBV2 and TRBJ1-4; D perhaps matches TRBD1 (5 bases). The CDR3 is 12 residues long. Germline values: CDR1 SNHLY, CDR2 FYNNEI. With 6 bases removed from V and 8 bases from J, the gap between germline ends came to 10 bases.

This chain links TRBV4-1 with TRBJ1-1; a weak D match, TRBD1 (6 bases). V lost 1 base, J lost 0 bases, and 12 bases lay in between. CDR1 is MGHRA and CDR2 is YSYEKL in the germline V gene. The CDR3 runs 16 residues. DNA of the CDR3: TGCGCCAGCAGCCAAGCGGGACAAAAGATGAACACTGAAGCTTTCTTT. It codes for CASSQAGQKMNTEAFF.